Listed below are T cell receptor beta chains from one sample, sequenced in a study of cytomegalovirus exposure and HLA in healthy donors. Clones were read by immunoSEQ multiplex PCR, and TCRdb kept only the in-frame ones, dropping some. This sample has about 180,000 clones, with just over 75% found just once. Sequenced: PBMCs. These receptors all come from a man aged 18 to 30 in good health and CMV-seronegative. CDR3s include the opening cysteine and the closing phenylalanine or tryptophan. A D gene is named only where the DNA matches it firmly. Rows may omit the clone size; those that give it use once, few, many or a size class.

.	TRBV30	TRBD2	TRBJ2-3	TGTGCCTGGAGTGCCCCGGGGGGGCGATCAGATACGCAGTATTTT	CAWSAPGGRSDTQYF
.	TRBV19	.	TRBJ2-3	TGTGCCAGTAAGGTGGCGGCAACAGATACGCAGTATTTT	CASKVAATDTQYF
.	TRBV19	.	TRBJ1-5	TGTGCCAGTAGTAGTCCGGGGGGCAATCAGCCCCAGCATTTT	CASSSPGGNQPQHF
few	TRBV7-2	.	TRBJ2-5	TGTGCCAGCAGCTTGGGAGGAGTAGGGGAGACCCAGTACTTC	CASSLGGVGETQYF
.	TRBV5-1	.	TRBJ2-2	TGCGCCAGCAGCTTGGCCTCAGGGGCTGTAACCGGGGAGCTGTTTTTT	CASSLASGAVTGELFF
.	TRBV11-2	.	TRBJ1-1	TGTGCCAGCAGTCCAGACAGGTGGGGCACTGAAGCTTTCTTT	CASSPDRWGTEAFF
.	TRBV7-8	.	TRBJ2-5	TGTGCCAGCAGCCGCGGGACTCTGGAGACCCAGTACTTC	CASSRGTLETQYF
.	TRBV7-8	TRBD2	TRBJ2-2	TGTGCCAGCAGCTCGGGACTAGCGGGGGGAAACACCGGGGAGCTGTTTTTT	CASSSGLAGGNTGELFF
.	TRBV10-3	TRBD1	TRBJ1-1	TGTGCCATCCGGACAGGGCTGACGACTGAAGCTTTCTTT	CAIRTGLTTEAFF
.	TRBV4-1	.	TRBJ1-5	TGCGCCAGCAGCCAATTTTCGGGGGATCGGCCCCAGCATTTT	CASSQFSGDRPQHF
.	TRBV10-3	TRBD2	TRBJ2-3	TGTGCCATCAGTGCGGTTGCTAGCGGGAGTGATACAAACAGAGATACGCAGTATTTT	CAISAVASGSDTNRDTQYF
.	TRBV5-1	.	TRBJ1-3	TGCGCCAGCAGCTTGACAGGGTCGACGGCTGGAAACACCATATATTTT	CASSLTGSTAGNTIYF
.	TRBV4-3	TRBD1	TRBJ1-4	TGCGCCAGCAGCCAAGATGGACAGGGGAGTGAAAAACTGTTTTTT	CASSQDGQGSEKLFF
.	TRBV14	TRBD2	TRBJ2-2	TGTGCCAGCAGCCAAGACGGGAGGGACACCGGGGAGCTGTTTTTT	CASSQDGRDTGELFF
.	TRBV4-3	.	TRBJ1-5	TGCGCCAGCGCAGGCGATGATAGCAATCAGCCCCAGCATTTT	CASAGDDSNQPQHF
.	TRBV4-2	.	TRBJ1-2	TGTGCCAGCAGCCAAGCAGGTCCCTATGGCTACACCTTC	CASSQAGPYGYTF
.	TRBV9	.	TRBJ2-2	TGTGCCAGCAGCCAACAGGCCTTGGGCACCGGGGAGCTGTTTTTT	CASSQQALGTGELFF
.	TRBV11-3	.	TRBJ1-1	TGTGCCAGCAGCACATACATGAACACTGAAGCTTTCTTT	CASSTYMNTEAFF
.	TRBV30	TRBD1	TRBJ2-1	TGTGCCTGGGCAGCGACAGGGAGTACGGATGAGCAGTTCTTC	CAWAATGSTDEQFF
.	TRBV10-3	.	TRBJ2-7	TGTGCCATCAGTGAAGTAGTCTACGAGCAGTACTTC	CAISEVVYEQYF
.	TRBV6-5	TRBD1	TRBJ2-7	TGTGCCAGCAGTCCGGGACAGACAAACTACGAGCAGTACTTC	CASSPGQTNYEQYF
.	TRBV11-1	TRBD1	TRBJ2-1	TGTGCCAGCAGCCCGACAGGGGGCGGCAACAATGAGCAGTTCTTC	CASSPTGGGNNEQFF
few	TRBV30	.	TRBJ2-3	TGTGCCTGGAGTGTAACCCGGGGGAAAGAGACGCAGTATTTT	CAWSVTRGKETQYF
.	TRBV13	TRBD2	TRBJ2-1	TGTGCCAGCAGCTCGGGGGATCCGGGACTATACAATGAGCAGTTCTTC	CASSSGDPGLYNEQFF
.	TRBV29-1	TRBD1	TRBJ2-7	TGCAGCGTCCCCGGGACAGGGGACCACGAGCAGTACTTC	CSVPGTGDHEQYF
.	TRBV5-1	.	TRBJ1-1	TGCGCCAGCAGCTTGGCCTTGCGGACTATGAACACTGAAGCTTTCTTT	CASSLALRTMNTEAFF
.	TRBV6-1	.	TRBJ2-2	TGTGCCAGCAGTACCCGGGGCACCGGGGAGCTGTTTTTT	CASSTRGTGELFF
.	TRBV27	.	TRBJ1-2	TGTGCCAGCAGGGCCCAAGTTGTATCCCCCTATGGCTACACCTTC	CASRAQVVSPYGYTF
.	TRBV6-6	TRBD1	TRBJ1-2	TGTGCCAGCAGAGCCGGGCCGGGACAGGGAGGAGGTGGCTACACCTTC	CASRAGPGQGGGGYTF
.	TRBV29-1	TRBD1	TRBJ1-1	TGCAGCGTGATCATGAAGGACAGGGCCTCTCGCCCAAACACTGAAGCTTTCTTT	CSVIMKDRASRPNTEAFF
.	TRBV7-7	TRBD1	TRBJ2-7	TGTGCTAGCAGCCCCGGGACAGGGAGGTCTGACGAGCAGTACTTC	CASSPGTGRSDEQYF
.	TRBV5-6	TRBD1	TRBJ2-3	TGTGCCAGCAGCTTGGACGGGACAGGGGGCAGGACAGATACGCAGTATTTT	CASSLDGTGGRTDTQYF
few	TRBV5-6	.	TRBJ2-1	TGTGCCAGCAGGCCCCAGCCGGGACTCATAATGGCTGAGCAGTTCTTC	CASRPQPGLIMAEQFF
once	TRBV5-6	.	TRBJ1-2	TGTGCCAGCAGCTTGGCCGGGGGGCGCGATGGCTACACCTTC	CASSLAGGRDGYTF
.	TRBV2	TRBD2	TRBJ2-5	TGTGCCAGCAGTGATATTACCGGGGGGTCACAAGAGACCCAGTACTTC	CASSDITGGSQETQYF
few	TRBV4-3	.	TRBJ1-1	TGCGCCAGCAGCCAAGACGGGGGGACTGAAGCTTTCTTT	CASSQDGGTEAFF
.	TRBV5-6	.	TRBJ1-1	TGTGCCAGCAGCTTGATACAGGGTTCGGGTCTTGTAGCTTTCTTT	CASSLIQGSGLVAFF
.	TRBV15	.	TRBJ2-7	TGTGCCACCAGCAGAGAAACCGGGACATACTACGAGCAGTACTTC	CATSRETGTYYEQYF
.	TRBV5-4	.	TRBJ2-5	TGTGCCAGCAGCCCGGAGGGAGAGACCCAGTACTTC	CASSPEGETQYF
.	TRBV7-2	.	TRBJ2-3	TGTGCCAGCAGACTAGTGGAGGGGAGGACAGATACGCAGTATTTT	CASRLVEGRTDTQYF
.	TRBV7-6	.	TRBJ2-1	TGTGCCAGCAGCTATCAGGAGGTTCTAAGTGAGCAGTTCTTC	CASSYQEVLSEQFF
.	TRBV4-3	.	TRBJ2-3	TGCGCCAGCAGCCAAGACAGGGGTCCCTTCGGCACAGATACGCAGTATTTT	CASSQDRGPFGTDTQYF
.	TRBV5-8	TRBD1	TRBJ1-2	TGTGCCAGCAGCTTGAGTGGGACAGGGGGCGCGACCGCTGGCTACACCTTC	CASSLSGTGGATAGYTF
.	TRBV4-1	TRBD1	TRBJ1-3	TGCGCCAGCAGCCAAGATTACGGTCGGGACAGGGTTTCCGGAAACACCATATATTTT	CASSQDYGRDRVSGNTIYF
.	TRBV7-9	TRBD2	TRBJ2-3	TGTGCCAGCAGCTTTGGGACTAGCGGAACAGATACGCAGTATTTT	CASSFGTSGTDTQYF
.	TRBV7-9	.	TRBJ1-2	TGTGCCAGCAGCTTATCAAGCTCGGGCTACACCTTC	CASSLSSSGYTF
.	TRBV2	.	TRBJ1-1	TGTGCCAGCTCCACAGGGATGAACACTGAAGCTTTCTTT	CASSTGMNTEAFF